The rows below give T cell receptor beta chains drawn from one sample of a study of blood T cell repertoires in COVID-19. Assay used: immunoSEQ multiplex PCR; TCRdb lists only in-frame clones, some missing. The sample yields 130,000 to 150,000 clones, 85% to 90% seen once. The sample was peripheral blood. These receptor sequences come from a man in his forties or fifties with active or convalescent COVID-19. Each CDR3 is given with its conserved first and last residue. The D gene is left open where the match is weak.

J: TRBJ2-2
D: TRBD2
V: TRBV7-2
CDR3: CASRASGRETGELFF
DNA: TGTGCCTCGAGGGCTAGCGGGAGGGAGACCGGGGAGCTGTTTTTT

J: TRBJ2-2
D: TRBD2
V: TRBV28
CDR3: CASSSRLASGRNPYTGELFF
DNA: TGTGCCAGCAGTTCACGGTTGGCTAGCGGGAGGAACCCTTACACCGGGGAGCTGTTTTTT

J: TRBJ2-1
D: -
V: TRBV7-8
CDR3: CASSLRDNEQFF
DNA: TGTGCCAGCAGCCTTAGAGACAATGAGCAGTTCTTC

J: TRBJ2-3
D: -
V: TRBV7-8
CDR3: CASSRGRGADTQYF
DNA: TGTGCCAGCAGCCGCGGACGGGGGGCGGATACGCAGTATTTT

J: TRBJ2-7
D: TRBD2
V: TRBV13
CDR3: CASSQRTSGRAGRNEQYF
DNA: TGTGCCAGCAGCCAACGGACTAGCGGGAGGGCCGGGAGAAACGAGCAGTACTTC

J: TRBJ2-1
D: -
V: TRBV2
CDR3: CASDGTPPRVREQFF
DNA: TGTGCCAGCGATGGGACTCCCCCCCGGGTGAGGGAGCAGTTCTTC

J: TRBJ1-3
D: -
V: TRBV5-6
CDR3: CASSLQTMISGNTIYF
DNA: TGTGCCAGCAGCCTACAGACCATGATCTCTGGAAACACCATATATTTT

J: TRBJ2-1
D: TRBD1
V: TRBV30
CDR3: CAWSGQDRGRFF
DNA: TGTGCCTGGAGTGGCCAGGACAGGGGGCGATTCTTC

J: TRBJ1-2
D: -
V: TRBV30
CDR3: CAWSVQATYGYTF
DNA: TGTGCCTGGAGTGTACAAGCGACCTATGGCTACACCTTC

J: TRBJ2-5
D: TRBD2
V: TRBV9
CDR3: CASSLDGRLAAPRETQYF
DNA: TGTGCCAGCAGCCTCGATGGGAGACTAGCGGCCCCCCGGGAGACCCAGTACTTC

J: TRBJ1-3
D: TRBD1
V: TRBV5-1
CDR3: CASSSGQGASSGNTIYF
DNA: TGCGCCAGCAGCTCGGGACAGGGTGCTAGCTCTGGAAACACCATATATTTT

J: TRBJ2-1
D: TRBD2
V: TRBV9
CDR3: CASSGLAGVSVGEQFF
DNA: TGTGCCAGCAGCGGTTTAGCGGGAGTTTCAGTGGGTGAGCAGTTCTTC

J: TRBJ2-2
D: -
V: TRBV29-1
CDR3: CSAEAGSRAGELFF
DNA: TGCAGCGCCGAAGCGGGTTCTCGGGCCGGGGAGCTGTTTTTT

J: TRBJ2-2
D: -
V: TRBV10-1
CDR3: CATRVVRDTGELFF
DNA: TGCGCCACCAGGGTGGTCAGGGACACCGGGGAGCTGTTTTTT